This TCR beta chain was found in a study of blood T cells in healthy people across ages. A few counts support this clonotype. Caucasian, healthy and from Russia, the donors were aged between roughly 6 and 100. A second PCR of about 7 to 11 cycles used a sample-barcoded 5' primer and a J-beta primer mix. TCRdb reprocessed the 5' RACE reads via MiXCR and lists one record per CDR3 protein. Of 1.5 million to 2 million distinct CDR3 sequences detected, 25% to 30% appear once; the ten largest clones hold around 7.7%. The sequenced sample was blood. This clonotype was sampled from a woman younger than 45 in good health.

CDR3 protein: CASSLSGGVDDEQFF. DNA for the CDR3: TGCGCCAGCAGTCTGAGCGGGGGGGTGGACGATGAGCAGTTCTTC. The rearrangement links TRBV5-1 to TRBJ2-1, with 10 nucleotides matching TRBD2. Losses at the gene ends were 5 bases for V and 8 bases for J; bases not matched to a gene: 10. The CDR3 spans 15 residues. Germline CDR1 reads SGHRS; CDR2 reads YFSETQ.